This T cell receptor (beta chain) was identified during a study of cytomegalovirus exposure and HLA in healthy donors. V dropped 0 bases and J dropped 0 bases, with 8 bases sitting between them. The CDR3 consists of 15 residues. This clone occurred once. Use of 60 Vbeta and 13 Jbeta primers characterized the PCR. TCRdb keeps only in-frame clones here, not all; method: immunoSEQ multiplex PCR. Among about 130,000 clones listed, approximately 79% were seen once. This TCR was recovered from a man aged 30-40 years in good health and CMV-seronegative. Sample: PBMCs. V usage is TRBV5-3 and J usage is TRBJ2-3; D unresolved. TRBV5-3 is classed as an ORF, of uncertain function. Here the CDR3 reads CARSLESVSTDTQYF. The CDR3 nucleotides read TGTGCCAGAAGCTTGGAGAGCGTAAGCACAGATACGCAGTATTTT.